The 10 T cell receptor beta chains below were found in one sample sequenced in a study of blood T cell repertoires in COVID-19. Generated by immunoSEQ multiplex PCR, the TCRdb table keeps only in-frame clones and is missing some. The repertoire holds some 170,000 clones, 80% seen once, with 4.5% to 7.5% in the top ten. Material: PBMCs or T cells enriched from blood (not recorded which). Receptors were obtained from a man aged 35-49 years who had recovered from COVID-19.

V gene TRBV30 combines with J gene TRBJ1-1; TRBD1 agrees at 7 bases. CDR1 is GTSNPN, CDR2 SVGIG, per germline (reference sequence). CDR3 size: 14 residues. The V gene end was trimmed by 2 bases and the J gene end by 7 bases; junction bases not matched to a gene: 10. In DNA form, the CDR3 reads TGTGCCTGGAGTCCCTCGGGACAGCCGCATGAAGCTTTCTTT. Its translation: CAWSPSGQPHEAFF.

This clone showed up just a few times. The chain links TRBV2 to TRBJ1-1; weak D call: TRBD1 (6 bases). CDR1 is SNHLY and CDR2 is FYNNEI in the germline V gene. V lost 7 bases and J lost 5, with 11 bases in between. The CDR3 consists of 12 residues. The CDR3 sequence is CASNREGTEAFF. The CDR3 nucleotides read TGTGCCAGCAACAGGGAGGGAACTGAAGCTTTCTTT.

This clone was observed a handful of times. V and J are TRBV2 and TRBJ2-1, with 7 nucleotides matching TRBD2. Germline CDR1 is SNHLY and CDR2 is FYNNEI. V was clipped by 6 bases and J by 3 bases; unmatched bases: 11. CDR3 size: 16 residues. DNA of the CDR3: TGTGCCAGCAGATACTCCGGGACTATAGGCTACAATGAGCAGTTCTTC. Translating it yields CASRYSGTIGYNEQFF. The variable domain in full, with the rest retrieved from reference TRBV2 and TRBJ2-1, is EPEVTQTPSHQVTQMGQEVILRCVPISNHLYFYWYRQILGQKVEFLVSFYNNEISEKSEIFDDQFSVERPDGSNFTLKIRSTKLEDSAMYFCASRYSGTIGYNEQFFGPGTRLTVL.

The J gene is TRBJ1-6, the V gene TRBV2; 10 bases fit TRBD1. The CDR3 sequence is 15 residues long. Per the germline V gene, CDR1 is SNHLY and CDR2 is FYNNEI. Trimming cost V 6 bases and J 7 bases; bases outside gene matches: 6. The CDR3 coding sequence is TGTGCCAGCAGAATAGACAGGGGGCGGAATTCACCCCTCCACTTT. Its translation: CASRIDRGRNSPLHF. Full variable domain (rest looked up from reference TRBV2 and TRBJ1-6): EPEVTQTPSHQVTQMGQEVILRCVPISNHLYFYWYRQILGQKVEFLVSFYNNEISEKSEIFDDQFSVERPDGSNFTLKIRSTKLEDSAMYFCASRIDRGRNSPLHFGNGTRLTVT.

The chain combines TRBV30 with TRBJ2-3; weak D call: TRBD2 (6 bases). This CDR3 region has 15 residues. V dropped 0 bases and J dropped 2 bases, with 12 bases sitting between them. Germline CDR1 is GTSNPN and CDR2 is SVGIG (reference sequence). Here the CDR3 reads CAWSVGTHDTDTQYF. CDR3 nucleotide sequence: TGTGCCTGGAGTGTAGGGACTCACGACACAGATACGCAGTATTTT.

This rearrangement joins TRBV4-1 to TRBJ2-1; 10 nucleotides agree with TRBD2. J lost 3 bases, V lost 0 bases, and 8 bases had no gene match. This CDR3 is 18 amino acids long. The germline gives CDR1 MGHRA, CDR2 YSYEKL. Written as DNA, the CDR3 is TGCGCCAGCAGCCAAGATCGGCTAACTAGCGGGGACTACAATGAGCAGTTCTTC. It specifies CASSQDRLTSGDYNEQFF.

This chain uses TRBV15 with TRBJ2-1; TRBD2 matches at 11 bases. Germline V gene data show CDR1 as LNHNV and CDR2 as YYDKDF (reference sequence). V shed 2 bases, J shed 0 bases, and the junction held 3 bases outside the gene matches. The CDR3 consists of 17 residues. CDR3: CATSRSGTSGSYNEQFF. The CDR3 DNA reads as TGTGCCACCAGCAGATCCGGGACTAGCGGCTCCTACAATGAGCAGTTCTTC.

J is TRBJ1-4 and V is TRBV2, with D perhaps TRBD1 (5 bases). Germline CDR1 SNHLY, CDR2 FYNNEI. The CDR3 is 12 amino acids. The V end lost 6 bases, the J end lost 7 bases, and 9 bases lay between the germline ends. CDR3 region: CASRGDSEKLFF. The CDR3, as DNA: TGTGCCAGCAGGGGCGACAGTGAAAAACTGTTTTTT.

The gene calls are TRBV24-1 and TRBJ1-6; D gene unclear. The CDR3 has 14 amino acids. V lost 6 bases, J lost 6 bases, and 11 bases lay in between. CDR1 and CDR2 (germline): KGHDR, SFDVKD. The CDR3 is CATSSDGVNSPLHF. DNA for the CDR3: TGTGCCACCAGTTCGGACGGGGTTAATTCACCCCTCCACTTT.

The chain couples TRBV7-2 to TRBJ2-6; perhaps TRBD1 as D (5 bases). The CDR3 contains 17 residues. Deletions cut 4 bases from V and 2 bases from J, with 15 bases between. Germline V gene lookup returns CDR1 SGHTA and CDR2 FQGNSA. The CDR3 is CASSSILTVTGANVLTF. The CDR3 coding sequence is TGTGCCAGCAGCTCCATATTGACAGTAACTGGGGCCAACGTCCTGACTTTC.